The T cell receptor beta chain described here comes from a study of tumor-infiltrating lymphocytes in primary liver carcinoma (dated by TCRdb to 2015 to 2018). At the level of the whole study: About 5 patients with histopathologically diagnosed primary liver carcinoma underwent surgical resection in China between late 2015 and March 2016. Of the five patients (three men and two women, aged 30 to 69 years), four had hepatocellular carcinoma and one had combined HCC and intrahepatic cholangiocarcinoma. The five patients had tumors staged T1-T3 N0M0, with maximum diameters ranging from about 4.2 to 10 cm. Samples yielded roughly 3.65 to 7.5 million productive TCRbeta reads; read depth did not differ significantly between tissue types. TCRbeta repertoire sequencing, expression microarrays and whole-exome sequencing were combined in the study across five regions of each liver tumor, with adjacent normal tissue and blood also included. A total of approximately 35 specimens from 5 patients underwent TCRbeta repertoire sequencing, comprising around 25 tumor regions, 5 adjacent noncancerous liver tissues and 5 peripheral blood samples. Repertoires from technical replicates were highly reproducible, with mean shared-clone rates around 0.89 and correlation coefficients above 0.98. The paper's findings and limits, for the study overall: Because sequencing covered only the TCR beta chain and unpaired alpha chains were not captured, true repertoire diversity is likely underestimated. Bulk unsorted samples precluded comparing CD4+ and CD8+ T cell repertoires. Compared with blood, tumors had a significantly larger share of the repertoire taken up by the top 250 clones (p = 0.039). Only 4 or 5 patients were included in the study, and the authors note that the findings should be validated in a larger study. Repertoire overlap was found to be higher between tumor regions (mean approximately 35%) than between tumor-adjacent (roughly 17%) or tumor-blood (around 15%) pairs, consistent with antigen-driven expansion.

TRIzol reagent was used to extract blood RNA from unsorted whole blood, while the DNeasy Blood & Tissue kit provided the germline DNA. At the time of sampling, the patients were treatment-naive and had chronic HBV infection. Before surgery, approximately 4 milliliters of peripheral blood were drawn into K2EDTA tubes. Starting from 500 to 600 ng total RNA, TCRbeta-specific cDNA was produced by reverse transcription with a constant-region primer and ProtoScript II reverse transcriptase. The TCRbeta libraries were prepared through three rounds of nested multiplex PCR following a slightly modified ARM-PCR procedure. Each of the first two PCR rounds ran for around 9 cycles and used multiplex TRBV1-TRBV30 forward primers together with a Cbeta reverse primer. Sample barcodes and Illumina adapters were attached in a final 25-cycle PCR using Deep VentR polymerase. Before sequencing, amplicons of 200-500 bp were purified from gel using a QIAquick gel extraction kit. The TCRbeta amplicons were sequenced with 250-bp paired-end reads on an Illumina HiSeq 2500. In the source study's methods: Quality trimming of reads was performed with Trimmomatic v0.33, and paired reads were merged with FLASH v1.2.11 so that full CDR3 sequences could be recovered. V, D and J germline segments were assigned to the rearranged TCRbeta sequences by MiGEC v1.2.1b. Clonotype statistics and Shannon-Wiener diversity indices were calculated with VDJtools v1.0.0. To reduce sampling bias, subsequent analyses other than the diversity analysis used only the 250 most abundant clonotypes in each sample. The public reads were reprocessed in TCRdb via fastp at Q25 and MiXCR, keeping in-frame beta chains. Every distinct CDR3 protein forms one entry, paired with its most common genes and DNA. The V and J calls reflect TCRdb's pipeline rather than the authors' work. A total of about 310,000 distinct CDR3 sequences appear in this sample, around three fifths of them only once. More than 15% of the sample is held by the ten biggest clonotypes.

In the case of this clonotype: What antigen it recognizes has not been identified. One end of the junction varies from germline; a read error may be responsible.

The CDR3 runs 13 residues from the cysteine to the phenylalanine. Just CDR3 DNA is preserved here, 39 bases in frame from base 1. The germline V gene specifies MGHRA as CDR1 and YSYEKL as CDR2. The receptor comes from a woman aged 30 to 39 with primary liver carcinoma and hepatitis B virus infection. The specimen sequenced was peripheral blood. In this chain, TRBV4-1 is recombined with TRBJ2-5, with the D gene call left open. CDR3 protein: CASSRGSKETKYF. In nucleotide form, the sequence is TGCGCCAGCAGCCGTGGTTCTAAAGAGACCAAGTACTTC.